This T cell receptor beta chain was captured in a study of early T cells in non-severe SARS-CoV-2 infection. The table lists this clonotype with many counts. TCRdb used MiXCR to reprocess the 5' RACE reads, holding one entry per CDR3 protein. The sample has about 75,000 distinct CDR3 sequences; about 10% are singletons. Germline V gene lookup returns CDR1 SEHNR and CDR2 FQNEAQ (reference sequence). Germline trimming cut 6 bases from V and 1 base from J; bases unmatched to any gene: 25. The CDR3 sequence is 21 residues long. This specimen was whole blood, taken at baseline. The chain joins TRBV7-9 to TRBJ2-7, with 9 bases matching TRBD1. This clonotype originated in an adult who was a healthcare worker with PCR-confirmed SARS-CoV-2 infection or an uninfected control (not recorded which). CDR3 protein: CASSNSKTSGTGFVRSYEQYF. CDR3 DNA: TGTGCCAGCAGTAACTCCAAAACCTCCGGGACAGGGTTTGTACGTTCCTACGAGCAGTACTTC.